The 17 T cell receptor beta chains below all came from one sample that was sequenced in a study of CD8 T cells in ankylosing spondylitis. In TCRdb, the 5' RACE reads were re-called with MiXCR into one record per CDR3 protein. The table shows more than 150,000 distinct CDR3 sequences, with 15% to 20% occurring only once. Sequences were obtained from blood, either unsorted or a sorted T cell fraction (not recorded which). These receptor sequences come from a male donor under 30 with ankylosing spondylitis or in good health (not recorded which).

This clonotype was observed at least ten times. The chain is built from TRBV28 and TRBJ2-5; possible D gene TRBD2, 5 bases. Per the germline V gene, CDR1 is MDHEN and CDR2 is SYDVKM. The CDR3 is made up of 12 amino acids. The V end was cut by 8 bases, the J end by 7 bases, with 14 bases between. The CDR3 bases are TGTGCCAGCGGCGGGCCGCCAGGGACCCAGTACTTC. Amino acid sequence: CASGGPPGTQYF.

There are many counts of this clonotype. This sequence joins TRBV6-5 and TRBJ2-1; a weak D match, TRBD1 (5 bases). The germline V gene has CDR1 MNHEY and CDR2 SVGAGI. V shed 5 bases and J shed 12 bases, with 17 bases lying between them. The CDR3 has 13 residues. The CDR3 DNA sequence: TGTGCCAGCAGTACGAAGGGGCCCCTAGTGCAGTTCTTC. It yields the protein CASSTKGPLVQFF.

This clonotype was seen many times. The chain combines TRBV11-2 with TRBJ1-2; 10 nucleotides agree with TRBD1. Germline V gives CDR1 SGHAT, CDR2 FQNNGV. The CDR3 sequence is 16 residues long. V trimming: 4 bases; J trimming: 8 bases; junction bases outside the gene matches: 13. The CDR3 region is CASSSAYRQGARGYTF. CDR3 nucleotides: TGTGCCAGCAGCTCGGCGTACAGACAGGGGGCGCGGGGCTACACCTTC.

This clonotype was found many times. The J gene is TRBJ1-2, the V gene TRBV11-2; no firm D call. Germline CDR1 is SGHAT and CDR2 is FQNNGV. Trimming left V 5 bases short and J 8 bases short, with 12 bases between. This CDR3 is built from 12 residues. The CDR3 region has the DNA TGTGCCAGCAGCCACCCCCCCGAGGGCTACACCTTC. It specifies CASSHPPEGYTF.

This clonotype was seen only once. CDR3 coding DNA: TGCAGTGCTAGTGAGGACTCCTATCCGTGGGAGCAGTACTTC. This encodes CSASEDSYPWEQYF. The chain is built from TRBV20-1 and TRBJ2-7, with D perhaps TRBD2 (5 bases). Germline values: CDR1 DFQATT, CDR2 SNEGSKA (reference sequence). The CDR3 consists of 14 residues. V was cut by 3 bases and J by 7 bases, with 19 bases left in between.

J is TRBJ2-3 and V is TRBV10-3; no definite D call. The CDR3 extends over 15 amino acids. Trimming shortened V by 11 bases and J by 2 bases, and 20 bases separated the two germline ends. Germline V gives CDR1 ENHRY, CDR2 SYGVKD. CDR3 in amino acids: CAASLDLRNTDTQYF. In nucleotides, the CDR3 is TGTGCCGCGAGTCTAGATCTTCGTAACACAGATACGCAGTATTTT.

This clonotype came up many times. The chain joins TRBV7-2 to TRBJ2-1; 7 nucleotides line up with TRBD1. Germline V lookup: CDR1 SGHTA, CDR2 FQGNSA. V was pared by 5 bases and J by 3 bases, with 7 bases of the junction left unmatched. The CDR3 is 15 amino acids. The CDR3 coding sequence is TGTGCCAGCAGCGCCAAGGGGACAGACTACAATGAGCAGTTCTTC. Translating it yields CASSAKGTDYNEQFF.

V usage is TRBV7-2 and J usage is TRBJ2-7, with TRBD2 matching 7 bases. V was pared by 2 bases and J by 10 bases, with 8 bases of the junction left unmatched. The CDR3 length is 13 residues. Germline CDR1 and CDR2: SGHTA and FQGNSA. CDR3 nucleotide sequence: TGTGCCAGCAGCTTAAGCCAGGCGGGGGACCAGTACTTC. Translation gives CASSLSQAGDQYF.

This clonotype was counted once. This chain uses TRBV7-2 with TRBJ2-7; a weak D match, TRBD2 (6 bases). Trimming cost V 4 bases and J 0 bases, with 10 bases left between them. Per the germline V gene, CDR1 is SGHTA and CDR2 is FQGNSA. The length of the CDR3 is 14 residues. CDR3 nucleotide sequence: TGTGCCAGCAGCTCCGCGGGGACCTCCTACGAGCAGTACTTC. Translating gives CASSSAGTSYEQYF.

This clonotype came up many times. This chain links TRBV15 with TRBJ2-3; D unresolved. Germline CDR1 is LNHNV and CDR2 is YYDKDF (reference sequence). The CDR3 spans 12 residues. Trimming shortened V by 2 bases and J by 5 bases, and 5 bases separated the two germline ends. The CDR3 coding sequence is TGTGCCACCAGCAGACCCGGAGATACGCAGTATTTT. Amino acids: CATSRPGDTQYF.

The gene calls are TRBV7-3 and TRBJ2-1; 10 bases fit TRBD1. CDR3 length: 16 amino acids. V trimming: 2 bases; J trimming: 7 bases; junction bases outside the gene matches: 8. Germline assignment: CDR1 SGHTA and CDR2 FQGTGA. CDR3 nucleotide sequence: TGTGCCAGCAGCTTAGTGGGACAGGGGCGTCCAAATGAGCAGTTCTTC. Residues: CASSLVGQGRPNEQFF.

This clonotype was recorded many times. The gene calls are TRBV18 and TRBJ2-5, with unresolved D. Between the trimmed V and J ends, which lost 0 bases and 3 bases, there was a span of 2 bases. This CDR3 contains 12 residues. CDR1 is KGHSH, CDR2 LQKENI, per germline. The CDR3: CASSPPEETQYF. The CDR3 coding sequence is TGTGCCAGCTCACCACCTGAAGAGACCCAGTACTTC.

This sequence joins TRBV4-3 and TRBJ2-5, with TRBD1 matching over 7 bases. Trimming at V came to 0 bases and at J to 7 bases, leaving 11 bases not matched to a gene. The CDR3 runs to 16 residues. Looked up from germline, CDR1 is LGHNA and CDR2 is YSLEER. CDR3 protein: CASSQDRAGGEGTQYF. The CDR3 bases are TGCGCCAGCAGCCAAGATCGGGCAGGGGGAGAAGGGACCCAGTACTTC.

This clonotype has a count of ten or more. The chain joins TRBV6-6 to TRBJ1-2; 7 bases align to TRBD1. V lost 4 bases to trimming and J lost 0 bases; unmatched junction nucleotides: 11. This CDR3 comprises 17 residues. From germline, CDR1 is MNHNY and CDR2 SVGAGI (reference sequence). The CDR3 DNA reads as TGTGCCAGCAGTTCTTATCTGGACAGGACCGCTAACTATGGCTACACCTTC. As protein: CASSSYLDRTANYGYTF.

Ten or more counts support this clonotype. The genes are TRBV29-1 and TRBJ2-2; D may correspond to TRBD1 or TRBD2 (5 bases each). V was pared by 8 bases and J by 17 bases, with 30 bases between. The CDR3 loop spans 14 amino acids. Germline V gene lookup returns CDR1 SQVTM and CDR2 ANQGSEA. DNA for the CDR3: TGCAGCACGCGACAGTTCCCGGAGAAGGGGAGCTCATTTTTT. As protein: CSTRQFPEKGSSFF.

This clonotype was found a few times. The V and J genes are TRBV21-1 and TRBJ2-7; the D call in the table, TRBD1, was not verified against the DNA. TRBV21-1 is a known pseudogene. CDR3 size: 14 residues. The CDR3 bases are TGTGCCAGCAGCAAAGGGGTGGACGGGAACGAGCAGTACGTC. Translated, it gives CASSKGVDGNEQYV.

This clonotype was counted at least ten times. The chain links TRBV5-1 to TRBJ2-2; 7 bases line up with TRBD2. CDR3 size: 16 residues. With 0 bases clipped from V and 3 bases from J, the junction kept 5 bases outside the gene matches. Germline V CDR1 and CDR2: SGHRS, YFSETQ. In DNA, the CDR3 is TGCGCCAGCAGCTTGGCCGGCCGGGGGGACACCGGGGAGCTGTTTTTT. Translation: CASSLAGRGDTGELFF.